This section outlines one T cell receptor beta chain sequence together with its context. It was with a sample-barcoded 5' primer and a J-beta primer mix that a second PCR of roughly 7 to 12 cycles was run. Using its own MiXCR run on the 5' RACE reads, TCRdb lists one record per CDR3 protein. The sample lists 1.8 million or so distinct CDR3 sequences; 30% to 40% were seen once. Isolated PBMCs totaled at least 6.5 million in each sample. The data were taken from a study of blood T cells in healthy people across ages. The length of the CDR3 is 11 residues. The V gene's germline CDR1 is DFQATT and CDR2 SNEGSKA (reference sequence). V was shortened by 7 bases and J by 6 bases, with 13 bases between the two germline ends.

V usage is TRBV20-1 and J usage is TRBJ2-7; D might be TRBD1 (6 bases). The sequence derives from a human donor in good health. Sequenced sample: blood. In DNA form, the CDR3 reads TGCAGTGTAGGGGCAGGGGTCGAGCAGTACTTC. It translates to CSVGAGVEQYF.